This entry concerns a single T cell receptor beta chain. Its cognate antigen is unknown. The data belong to a study of cytomegalovirus exposure and HLA in healthy donors. Study-level findings and limits: In an earlier analysis, in 540 or so donors, most V segments appeared productive either ~87% or ~30% of the time. TCR beta chain V- and J-gene trimming was linked, in a later analysis, to a missense variant in DCLRE1C.

Primers for the PCR totalled 60 Vbeta and 13 Jbeta. Measured with immunoSEQ multiplex PCR; TCRdb has only the in-frame clones, and not every one. The specimen's table records 130,000 to 150,000 clones. The CDR3 has 19 residues. Germline CDR1 and CDR2: MNHEY and SMNVEV (reference sequence). The V end was cut by 1 base, the J end by 0 bases, with 20 bases between. The sequenced sample was PBMCs. This sequence joins TRBV27 and TRBJ2-3; D is unclear. The sequence was collected from a woman aged 50 to 60 in good health and CMV-seronegative. The CDR3 nucleotides are TGTGCCAGCAGTTTATTGACCCCTCTGAGCGACCTTAGCACAGATACGCAGTATTTT. This codes for CASSLLTPLSDLSTDTQYF.